The rows below give T cell receptor beta chains drawn from one sample of a study of OX40 agonist ivuxolimab in advanced cancers. TCRdb's copy holds only in-frame clones and misses some; the assay was immunoSEQ multiplex PCR. The table has about 76,000 clones, around four fifths seen once. The sample here was CD4+ or CD8+ T cells sorted from blood, taken in a trial of the OX40 agonist ivuxolimab. These receptors originate from an adult with an advanced solid tumor such as melanoma, head and neck, liver or kidney cancer. The CDR3 runs from the conserved cysteine through the conserved F or W. The order of the fields is V gene, D gene, J gene, clone size, CDR3 protein, CDR3 DNA. D genes are given only for firm matches. Not every row has a clone size; where given, it reads once, few, many or a size class.

TRBV6-4,-,TRBJ2-2,once,CASSGSSTGELFF,TGTGCCAGCAGCGGGAGTTCCACCGGGGAGCTGTTTTTT
TRBV7-2,TRBD2,TRBJ2-7,once,CASSRDGTSGITYEQYF,TGTGCCAGCAGTCGCGACGGGACTAGCGGAATCACCTACGAGCAGTACTTC
TRBV11-2,-,TRBJ2-3,-,CASSPTGEGTDTQYF,TGTGCCAGCAGCCCTACAGGGGAGGGAACAGATACGCAGTATTTT
TRBV6-4,-,TRBJ1-2,-,CASPPGRNYGYTF,TGTGCCAGCCCCCCCGGACGGAACTATGGCTACACCTTC
TRBV30,-,TRBJ1-5,-,CAWDIDSNQPQHF,TGTGCCTGGGACATTGATAGCAATCAGCCCCAGCATTTT
TRBV9,TRBD1,TRBJ1-6,-,CASRSGLDRGHSPLHF,TGTGCCAGCAGGTCTGGTTTGGACAGGGGCCACTCACCCCTCCACTTT
TRBV19,-,TRBJ2-3,-,CASSSGAADTQYF,TGTGCCAGTAGCTCGGGGGCGGCAGATACGCAGTATTTT
TRBV5-1,-,TRBJ1-1,-,CASSLEGGEAEAFF,TGCGCCAGCAGCTTGGAAGGGGGGGAAGCTGAAGCTTTCTTT
TRBV18,-,TRBJ2-3,-,CASSLDPADTQYF,TGTGCCAGCTCACTCGACCCCGCCGATACGCAGTATTTT
TRBV7-6,TRBD2,TRBJ2-5,-,CASSLGTASGGKTQYF,TGTGCCAGCAGCTTAGGGACGGCTAGCGGGGGAAAGACCCAGTACTTC
TRBV7-8,TRBD1,TRBJ2-1,-,CASSLGDRGFGNEQFF,TGTGCCAGCAGCTTAGGGGACAGAGGGTTCGGCAATGAGCAGTTCTTC
TRBV7-3,TRBD2,TRBJ2-2,-,CASSLASGRASGELFF,TGTGCCAGCAGCTTAGCTAGCGGGAGGGCCAGCGGGGAGCTGTTTTTT
TRBV29-1,TRBD1,TRBJ2-3,-,CSVDGQGADTQYF,TGCAGCGTTGACGGACAGGGGGCAGATACGCAGTATTTT
TRBV29-1,TRBD2,TRBJ2-1,-,CSVAVFGGGNEQFF,TGCAGCGTTGCAGTCTTTGGGGGGGGCAATGAGCAGTTCTTC
TRBV29-1,TRBD1,TRBJ2-6,-,CSAGQAGGANVLTF,TGCAGCGCGGGACAGGCTGGTGGGGCCAACGTCCTGACTTTC
TRBV19,TRBD1,TRBJ2-7,-,CASSSQGALHEQYF,TGTGCCAGTAGTTCACAGGGGGCGCTCCACGAGCAGTACTTC
TRBV10-3,TRBD1,TRBJ1-2,-,CAISLQGDYGYTF,TGTGCCATCAGCTTACAGGGGGACTATGGCTACACCTTC
TRBV28,-,TRBJ1-4,-,CASSLSGAATNEKLFF,TGTGCCAGCAGTTTAAGCGGCGCGGCAACTAATGAAAAACTGTTTTTT
TRBV5-4,TRBD1,TRBJ1-2,-,CASRPTGGGYGYTF,TGTGCCAGCAGGCCTACAGGGGGCGGCTATGGCTACACCTTC
TRBV10-3,TRBD1,TRBJ2-7,-,CAISERQGARYEQYF,TGTGCCATCAGTGAGAGACAGGGGGCACGTTACGAGCAGTACTTC
TRBV5-1,-,TRBJ1-4,-,CASSWEDSEKLFF,TGCGCCAGCAGCTGGGAGGACAGTGAAAAACTGTTTTTT
TRBV4-2,-,TRBJ2-2,-,CASSQGLLLTGAGELFF,TGTGCCAGCAGCCAAGGCCTCCTCTTAACAGGCGCCGGGGAGCTGTTTTTT
TRBV10-3,TRBD2,TRBJ2-5,-,CAISESGGDQETQYF,TGTGCCATCAGTGAGTCGGGGGGGGACCAAGAGACCCAGTACTTC
TRBV6-5,-,TRBJ2-2,-,CASSTTTVNTGELFF,TGTGCCAGCAGTACCACGACAGTGAACACCGGGGAGCTGTTTTTT
TRBV20-1,-,TRBJ1-1,medium-sized,CSAPEVTEAFF,TGCAGTGCCCCAGAGGTCACAGAAGCTTTCTTT
TRBV5-5,-,TRBJ2-7,-,CASTFSAADEQYF,TGTGCCAGCACCTTCTCGGCGGCGGACGAGCAGTACTTC
TRBV6-6,-,TRBJ1-1,-,CASSSMNMNTEAFF,TGTGCCAGCAGTTCGATGAACATGAACACTGAAGCTTTCTTT